This entry concerns a single T cell receptor beta chain. Its antigen remains unknown. The germline gives CDR1 SGHTA, CDR2 FQGNSA. J gave up 5 bases and V 5 bases, and 5 bases lay outside the gene matches. CDR3 length equals 14 residues. This sample was included in a study of response to subunit inactivated influenza vaccine. Findings of the study overall: Few additional T cells are recruited per seasonal influenza vaccination, authors suggested.

TCRdb re-called the RT-PCR reads through MiXCR, storing one row per CDR3 protein. Of 550,000 to 800,000 distinct CDR3 sequences listed, approximately 14% are singletons. The chain joins TRBV7-2 to TRBJ1-5; TRBD1 aligns across 8 bases. Material: PBMCs from blood, obtained about 12 days after vaccination. The TCR was taken from a man aged 45-60 years who received an inactivated influenza vaccine. CDR3 loop: CASSPRTGHQPQHF. The CDR3 coding sequence is TGTGCCAGCAGCCCCCGGACAGGGCATCAGCCCCAGCATTTT.